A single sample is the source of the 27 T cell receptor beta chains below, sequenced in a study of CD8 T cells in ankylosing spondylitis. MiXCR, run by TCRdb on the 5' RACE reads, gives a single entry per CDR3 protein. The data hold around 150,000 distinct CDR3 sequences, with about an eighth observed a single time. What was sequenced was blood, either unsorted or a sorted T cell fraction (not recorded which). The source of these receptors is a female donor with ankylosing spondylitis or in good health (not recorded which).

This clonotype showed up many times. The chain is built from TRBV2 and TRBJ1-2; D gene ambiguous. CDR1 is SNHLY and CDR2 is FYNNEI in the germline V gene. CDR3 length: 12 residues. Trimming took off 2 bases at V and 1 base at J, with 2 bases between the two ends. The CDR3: CASSESNYGYTF. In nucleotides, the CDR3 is TGTGCCAGCAGTGAAAGTAACTATGGCTACACCTTC.

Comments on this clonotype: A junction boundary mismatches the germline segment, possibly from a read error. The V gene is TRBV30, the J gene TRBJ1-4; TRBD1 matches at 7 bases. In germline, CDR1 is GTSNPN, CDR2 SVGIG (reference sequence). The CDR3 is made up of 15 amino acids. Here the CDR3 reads CACSASGTANEKLFF. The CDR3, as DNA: TGTGCCTGCAGTGCCTCCGGGACAGCAAATGAAAAACTGTTTTTT.

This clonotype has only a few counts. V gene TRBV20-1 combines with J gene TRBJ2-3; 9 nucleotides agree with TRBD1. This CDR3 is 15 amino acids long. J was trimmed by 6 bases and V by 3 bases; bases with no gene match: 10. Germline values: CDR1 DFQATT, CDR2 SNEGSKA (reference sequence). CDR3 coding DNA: TGCAGTGCTAGCGCCCGGGACAGGGTCTCGGATACGCAGTATTTT. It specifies CSASARDRVSDTQYF.

This CDR3 is CASSFTGGASEKLFF. CDR3 nucleotides: TGTGCCAGCAGTTTTACAGGGGGCGCTTCTGAAAAACTGTTTTTT. The V gene is TRBV28, the J gene TRBJ1-4; 9 bases agree with TRBD1. The CDR3 extends over 15 amino acids. The ends lost 3 bases at V and 7 bases at J; junction bases unmatched: 6. Germline V gene data show CDR1 as MDHEN and CDR2 as SYDVKM.

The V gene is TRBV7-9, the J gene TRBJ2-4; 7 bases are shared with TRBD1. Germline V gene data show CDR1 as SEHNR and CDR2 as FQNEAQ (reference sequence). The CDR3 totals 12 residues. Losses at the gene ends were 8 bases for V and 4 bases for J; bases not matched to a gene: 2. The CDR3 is CASEDRKNIQYF. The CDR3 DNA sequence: TGTGCCAGCGAGGACAGGAAAAACATTCAGTACTTC.

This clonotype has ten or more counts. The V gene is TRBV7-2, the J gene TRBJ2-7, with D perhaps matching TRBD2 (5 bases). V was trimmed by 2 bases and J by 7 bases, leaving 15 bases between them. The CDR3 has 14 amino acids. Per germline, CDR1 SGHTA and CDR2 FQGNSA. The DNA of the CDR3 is TGTGCCAGCAGCTTACTCAGGAGGCTTATAGAGCAGTACTTC. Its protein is CASSLLRRLIEQYF.

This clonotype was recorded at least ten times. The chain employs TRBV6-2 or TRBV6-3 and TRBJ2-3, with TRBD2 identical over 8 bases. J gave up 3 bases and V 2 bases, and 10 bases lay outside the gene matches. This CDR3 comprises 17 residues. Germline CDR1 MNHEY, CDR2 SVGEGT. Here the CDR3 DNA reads TGTGCCAGCAGTTACCCCTCAGCGGGGGAGATTACAGATACGCAGTATTTT. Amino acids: CASSYPSAGEITDTQYF.

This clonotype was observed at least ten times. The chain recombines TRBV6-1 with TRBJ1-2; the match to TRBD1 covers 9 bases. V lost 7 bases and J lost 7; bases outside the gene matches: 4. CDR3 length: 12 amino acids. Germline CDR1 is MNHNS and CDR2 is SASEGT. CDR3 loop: CASMRDRVGYTF. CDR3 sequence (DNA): TGTGCCAGCATGAGGGACAGGGTTGGCTACACCTTC.

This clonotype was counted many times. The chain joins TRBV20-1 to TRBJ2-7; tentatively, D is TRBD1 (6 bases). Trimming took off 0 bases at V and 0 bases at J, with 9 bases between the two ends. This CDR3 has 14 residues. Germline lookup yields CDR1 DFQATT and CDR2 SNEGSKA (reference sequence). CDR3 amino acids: CSARDRDNSYEQYF. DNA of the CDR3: TGCAGTGCTAGAGACCGGGACAACTCCTACGAGCAGTACTTC.

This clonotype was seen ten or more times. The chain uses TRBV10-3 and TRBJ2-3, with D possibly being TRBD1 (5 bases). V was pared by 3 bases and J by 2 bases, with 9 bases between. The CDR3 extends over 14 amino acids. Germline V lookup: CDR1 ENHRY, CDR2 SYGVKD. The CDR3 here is CAISERGDTDTQYF. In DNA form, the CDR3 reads TGTGCCATCAGTGAAAGGGGCGACACAGATACGCAGTATTTT.

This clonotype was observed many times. In DNA, the CDR3 is TGTGCCAGCAGCTTACAACGGGCATCCTACGAGCAGTACTTC. Its translation is CASSLQRASYEQYF. The chain employs TRBV7-6 and TRBJ2-7; D not resolved. Germline CDR1 and CDR2: SGHVS and FNYEAQ. The CDR3 covers 14 residues. V lost 2 bases to trimming and J lost 1 base, with 9 bases between them.

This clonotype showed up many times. The CDR3 sequence: CASSHNRDTYEQYF. The CDR3 DNA follows: TGTGCCAGCAGTCACAACAGGGATACCTACGAGCAGTACTTC. The J gene is TRBJ2-7, the V gene TRBV28; D may be TRBD1 (6 bases). The V end lost 5 bases, the J end lost 2 bases, and 13 bases lay between the germline ends. The V gene's germline CDR1 is MDHEN and CDR2 SYDVKM. CDR3 length: 14 residues.

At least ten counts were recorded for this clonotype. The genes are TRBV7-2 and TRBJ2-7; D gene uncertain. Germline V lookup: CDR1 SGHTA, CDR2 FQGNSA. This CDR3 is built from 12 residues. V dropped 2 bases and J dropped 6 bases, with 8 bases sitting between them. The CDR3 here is CASSLSGVEQYF. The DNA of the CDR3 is TGTGCCAGCAGCTTATCTGGTGTCGAGCAGTACTTC.

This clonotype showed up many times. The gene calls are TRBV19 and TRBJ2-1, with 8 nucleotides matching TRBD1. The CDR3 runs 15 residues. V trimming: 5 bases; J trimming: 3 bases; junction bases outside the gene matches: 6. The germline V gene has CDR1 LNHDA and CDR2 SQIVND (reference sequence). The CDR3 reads CASSVGQGSYNEQFF. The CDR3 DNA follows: TGTGCCAGTAGTGTCGGACAGGGTAGCTACAATGAGCAGTTCTTC.

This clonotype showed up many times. The CDR3 DNA sequence: TGCGCCAGCAGCTTGGACAGGGGGCTTCTTTGGGGCACAGATACGCAGTATTTT. Translation gives CASSLDRGLLWGTDTQYF. The V and J genes are TRBV5-1 and TRBJ2-3; 9 bases fit TRBD1. CDR3 length: 18 residues. CDR1 and CDR2 (germline): SGHRS, YFSETQ. Losses at the gene ends were 0 bases for V and 1 base for J; bases not matched to a gene: 9.

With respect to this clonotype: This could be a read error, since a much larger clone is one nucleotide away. The CDR3 bases are TGCAGCGTTGAAGACGAGGCCCAGTACTTC. It translates to CSVEDEAQYF. This chain joins TRBV29-1 and TRBJ2-5; D unclear. The germline CDR1 and CDR2 sequences are SQVTM and ANQGSEA. V lost 0 bases and J 9 bases, leaving 5 bases between the germline ends. CDR3 length equals 10 residues.

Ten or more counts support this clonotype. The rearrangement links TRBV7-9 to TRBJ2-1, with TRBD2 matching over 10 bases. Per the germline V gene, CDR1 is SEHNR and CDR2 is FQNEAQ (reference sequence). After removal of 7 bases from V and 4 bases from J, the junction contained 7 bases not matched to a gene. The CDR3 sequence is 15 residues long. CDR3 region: CASIVWTSGYNEQFF. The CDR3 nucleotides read TGTGCCAGCATAGTCTGGACTAGCGGATACAATGAGCAGTTCTTC.

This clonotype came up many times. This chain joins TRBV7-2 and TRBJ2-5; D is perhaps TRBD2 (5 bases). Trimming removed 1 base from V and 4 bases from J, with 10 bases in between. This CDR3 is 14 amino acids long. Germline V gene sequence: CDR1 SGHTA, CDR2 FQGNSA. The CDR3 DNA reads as TGTGCCAGCAGCTTAGTAACCGGAGGAGAGACCCAGTACTTC. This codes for CASSLVTGGETQYF.

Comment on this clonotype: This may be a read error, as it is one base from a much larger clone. CDR3 sequence: CARSLRPGQGAANEKLFF. For the CDR3, the DNA is TGTGCCCGCAGTTTGCGCCCGGGACAGGGGGCGGCTAATGAAAAACTGTTTTTT. The rearrangement uses TRBV12-3 or TRBV12-4 and TRBJ1-4; the match to TRBD1 covers 12 bases. The CDR3 loop spans 18 amino acids.

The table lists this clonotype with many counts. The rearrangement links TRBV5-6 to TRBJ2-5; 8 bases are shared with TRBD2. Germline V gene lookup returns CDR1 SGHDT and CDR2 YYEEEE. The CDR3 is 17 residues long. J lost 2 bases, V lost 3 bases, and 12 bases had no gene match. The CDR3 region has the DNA TGTGCCAGCAGCTCCCAAAGGCGGATAGCGGGGCAAGAGACCCAGTACTTC. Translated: CASSSQRRIAGQETQYF.

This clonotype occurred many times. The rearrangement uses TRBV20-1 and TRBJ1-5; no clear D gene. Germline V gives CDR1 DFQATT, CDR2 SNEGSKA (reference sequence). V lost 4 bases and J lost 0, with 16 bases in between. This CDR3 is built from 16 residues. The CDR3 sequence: CSATRAGDYSNQPQHF. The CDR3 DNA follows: TGCAGTGCTACCCGGGCAGGAGATTATAGCAATCAGCCCCAGCATTTT.

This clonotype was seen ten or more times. Here the CDR3 DNA reads TGTGCCAGCTCACCGGGGGACAGGGGTTATGGCTACACCTTC. Translating it yields CASSPGDRGYGYTF. The chain is built from TRBV18 and TRBJ1-2; TRBD1 matches at 10 bases. This CDR3 region has 14 residues. CDR1 and CDR2 from the germline V gene are KGHSH and LQKENI. Trimming took 3 bases from V and 5 from J; bases not matched to a gene: 3.

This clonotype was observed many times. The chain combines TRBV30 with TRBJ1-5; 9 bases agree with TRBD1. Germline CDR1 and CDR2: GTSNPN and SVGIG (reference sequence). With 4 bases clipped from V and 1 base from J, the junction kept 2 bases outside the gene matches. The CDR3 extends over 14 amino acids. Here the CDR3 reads CAWTQGASNQPQHF. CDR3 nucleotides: TGTGCCTGGACACAGGGGGCGAGCAATCAGCCCCAGCATTTT.

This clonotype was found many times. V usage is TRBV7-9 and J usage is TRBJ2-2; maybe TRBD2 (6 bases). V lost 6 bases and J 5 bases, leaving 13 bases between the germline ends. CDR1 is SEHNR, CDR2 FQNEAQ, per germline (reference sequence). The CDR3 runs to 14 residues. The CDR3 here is CASSYDRGTGELFF. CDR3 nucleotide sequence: TGTGCCAGCAGTTACGACCGGGGGACCGGGGAGCTGTTTTTT.

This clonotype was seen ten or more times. CDR3 bases: TGTGCCGGACTGACAGAAAATACAAATGAAGCTTTCTTT. This gives the protein CAGLTENTNEAFF. The rearrangement links TRBV30 to TRBJ1-1, with D possibly matching TRBD1 (5 bases). The germline CDR1 and CDR2 sequences are GTSNPN and SVGIG (reference sequence). Trimming took off 8 bases at V and 7 bases at J, with 20 bases between the two ends. This CDR3 has 13 amino acids.

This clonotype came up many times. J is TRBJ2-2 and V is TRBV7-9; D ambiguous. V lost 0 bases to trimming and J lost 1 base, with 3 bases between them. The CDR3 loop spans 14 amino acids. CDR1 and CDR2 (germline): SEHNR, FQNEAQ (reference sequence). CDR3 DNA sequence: TGTGCCAGCAGCTTAGCAGGGAACACCGGGGAGCTGTTTTTT. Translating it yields CASSLAGNTGELFF. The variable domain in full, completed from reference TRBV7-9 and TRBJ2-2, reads DTGVSQNPRHKITKRGQNVTFRCDPISEHNRLYWYRQTLGQGPEFLTYFQNEAQLEKSRLLSDRFSAERPKGSFSTLEIQRTEQGDSAMYLCASSLAGNTGELFFGEGSRLTVL.

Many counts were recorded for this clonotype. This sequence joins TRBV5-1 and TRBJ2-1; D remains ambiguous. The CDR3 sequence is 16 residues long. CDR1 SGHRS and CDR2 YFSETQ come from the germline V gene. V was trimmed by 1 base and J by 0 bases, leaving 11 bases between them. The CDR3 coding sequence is TGCGCCAGCAGCTTGAGCGACACCCGCTCCTACAATGAGCAGTTCTTC. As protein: CASSLSDTRSYNEQFF.